This passage covers 28 T cell receptor beta chains from one sample sequenced in a study of cytomegalovirus exposure and HLA in healthy donors. The PCR ran on 60 Vbeta and 13 Jbeta primers. Assay: immunoSEQ multiplex PCR; the TCRdb copy retains only in-frame clones and omits some. The sample includes more than 95,000 clones, more than 65% of them seen just once. The sequencing sample was made of PBMCs. Receptors were obtained from a man aged 25-45 years in good health and CMV-seronegative.

J is TRBJ2-1 and V is TRBV18; TRBD2 agrees at 9 bases. Germline CDR1 KGHSH, CDR2 LQKENI. The ends lost 0 bases at V and 7 bases at J; junction bases unmatched: 22. This CDR3 is 21 amino acids long. CDR3 sequence reads: CASSPPAPHGGGLAGKNEQFF. In DNA, the CDR3 is TGTGCCAGCTCACCACCGGCGCCCCACGGAGGGGGGCTAGCGGGGAAGAATGAGCAGTTCTTC.

This clone has only one observation. The chain employs TRBV4-2 and TRBJ2-1; 8 bases map to TRBD2. This CDR3 is 19 amino acids long. Germline V gene data show CDR1 as LGHNA and CDR2 as YNFKEQ. Trimming removed 0 bases from V and 7 bases from J; junction bases left unmatched: 17. The CDR3 region is CASSQESRGAGGGANEQFF. The CDR3 DNA is TGTGCCAGCAGCCAAGAGTCTCGTGGGGCGGGAGGAGGGGCGAATGAGCAGTTCTTC.

This clone was seen only a few times. The chain couples TRBV30 to TRBJ1-1, with TRBD1 as a possible D gene (5 bases). Per the germline V gene, CDR1 is GTSNPN and CDR2 is SVGIG (reference sequence). V was trimmed by 2 bases and J by 4 bases, leaving 26 bases between them. This CDR3 has 18 residues. CDR3 DNA: TGTGCCTGGAGTACTATCTTCCCGCGGGGCCGGGTGGGCACTGAAGCTTTCTTT. Translation: CAWSTIFPRGRVGTEAFF. The variable domain in full, with the rest retrieved from reference TRBV30 and TRBJ1-1, is SQTIHQWPATLVQPVGSPLSLECTVEGTSNPNLYWYRQAAGRGLQLLFYSVGIGQISSEVPQNLSASRPQDRQFILSSKKLLLSDSGFYLCAWSTIFPRGRVGTEAFFGQGTRLTVV.

This clone was seen a handful of times. The chain employs TRBV7-3 and TRBJ1-1, with TRBD1 identical over 9 bases. The V gene's germline CDR1 is SGHTA and CDR2 FQGTGA. The CDR3 totals 13 residues. The junction had 3 bases not matched to a gene; V was cut back by 6 bases and J by 4 bases. CDR3: CASSTGGGTEAFF. CDR3 sequence (DNA): TGTGCCAGCAGTACAGGGGGCGGCACTGAAGCTTTCTTT.

The genes are TRBV11-2 and TRBJ2-5; no clear D. CDR1 is SGHAT and CDR2 is FQNNGV in the germline V gene. V lost 3 bases, J lost 1 base, and 6 bases lay in between. The CDR3 loop spans 13 amino acids. The CDR3 DNA is TGTGCCAGCAGCTTGAACAGCCAAGAGACCCAGTACTTC. Translation gives CASSLNSQETQYF.

The chain joins TRBV2 to TRBJ2-3; possible D gene TRBD1, 7 bases. CDR3 length equals 14 residues. The ends were cut back, 7 bases at V and 6 bases at J, with 17 bases in the middle. The V gene's germline CDR1 is SNHLY and CDR2 FYNNEI. This CDR3 is CASKGDSGGDTQYF. For the CDR3, the DNA is TGTGCCAGCAAAGGGGACAGTGGAGGGGATACGCAGTATTTT.

The V and J genes are TRBV12-5 and TRBJ1-1, with 9 bases identical to TRBD1. Trimming took 3 bases from V and 2 from J; bases not matched to a gene: 10. Germline V gene sequence: CDR1 LGHNT, CDR2 FRNRAP. This CDR3 region has 17 residues. In DNA form, the CDR3 reads TGTGCTAGTGGTTTCTCTGTGGGGACAGGGTCTAACACTGAAGCTTTCTTT. Amino acid sequence: CASGFSVGTGSNTEAFF.

The chain uses TRBV18 and TRBJ2-6, with TRBD1 identical over 9 bases. The J segment lost 1 base and the V segment lost 10 bases, leaving 8 bases of the junction unmatched. The CDR3 covers 16 residues. Germline values: CDR1 KGHSH, CDR2 LQKENI. The CDR3 nucleotides read TGTGCCACCCAGGACAGGGGAGGTTCTGGGGCCAACGTCCTGACTTTC. Its translation: CATQDRGGSGANVLTF.

The CDR3 coding sequence is TGTGCCAGCAGCTTTAGGACAGCGACCGAGACCCAGTACTTC. It yields the protein CASSFRTATETQYF. The rearrangement links TRBV7-9 to TRBJ2-5; possibly TRBD1 for D (6 bases). Trimming shortened V by 3 bases and J by 5 bases, and 13 bases separated the two germline ends. The CDR3 has 14 amino acids. CDR1 and CDR2 (germline): SEHNR, FQNEAQ (reference sequence).

The chain carries TRBV28 and TRBJ2-5, with D possibly being TRBD2 (6 bases). Germline V gives CDR1 MDHEN, CDR2 SYDVKM. V dropped 10 bases and J dropped 2 bases, with 20 bases sitting between them. The CDR3 is 15 residues long. Here the CDR3 DNA reads TGTGCCACCCTACAGCCTGGACGGGGGCAAGAGACCCAGTACTTC. It codes for CATLQPGRGQETQYF.

The chain couples TRBV18 to TRBJ2-2, with a possible D match to TRBD1 (5 bases). The ends were cut back, 6 bases at V and 0 bases at J, with 11 bases in the middle. The CDR3 contains 15 residues. Germline loops: CDR1 KGHSH, CDR2 LQKENI. This CDR3 is CASSFTGSNTGELFF. CDR3 DNA sequence: TGTGCCAGCTCGTTTACAGGATCGAACACCGGGGAGCTGTTTTTT.

The genes are TRBV18 and TRBJ2-3, with a tentative D call TRBD1 (6 bases). The V gene's germline CDR1 is KGHSH and CDR2 LQKENI. Trimming took off 5 bases at V and 5 bases at J, with 29 bases between the two ends. This CDR3 contains 19 residues. This CDR3 reads CASSSLSPYTGQDGDTQYF. CDR3 DNA sequence: TGTGCCAGCTCATCCTTATCCCCCTATACGGGACAAGATGGAGATACGCAGTATTTT. Full variable domain (outside the CDR3, taken from reference TRBV18 and TRBJ2-3): NAGVMQNPRHLVRRRGQEARLRCSPMKGHSHVYWYRQLPEEGLKFMVYLQKENIIDESGMPKERFSAEFPKEGPSILRIQQVVRGDSAAYFCASSSLSPYTGQDGDTQYFGPGTRLTVL.

The chain combines TRBV2 with TRBJ1-1; D gene ambiguous. V gave up 7 bases and J gave up 5 bases, with 11 bases separating them. CDR1 is SNHLY and CDR2 is FYNNEI in the germline V gene. The CDR3 loop spans 12 amino acids. The CDR3 coding sequence is TGTGCCAGCACCACCGAGGGTACTGAAGCTTTCTTT. This codes for CASTTEGTEAFF.

The chain is built from TRBV9 and TRBJ2-7, with 10 bases aligning to TRBD2. Germline CDR1 SGDLS, CDR2 YYNGEE. The CDR3 loop spans 15 amino acids. With 0 bases clipped from V and 3 bases from J, the junction kept 3 bases outside the gene matches. The CDR3 coding sequence is TGTGCCAGCAGCGTAGGGACTAGCGGTTACTACGAGCAGTACTTC. It encodes CASSVGTSGYYEQYF.

This chain links TRBV18 with TRBJ1-1; TRBD1 might be the D (5 bases). Germline lookup yields CDR1 KGHSH and CDR2 LQKENI. Trimming removed 3 bases at V and 3 bases at J, with 17 bases between. This CDR3 region has 16 residues. In nucleotides, the CDR3 is TGTGCCAGCTCACCCCGGGGGGGGATAACATACACTGAAGCTTTCTTT. Protein product: CASSPRGGITYTEAFF.

The chain recombines TRBV6-4 with TRBJ2-3; TRBD1 agrees at 9 bases. V lost 6 bases to trimming and J lost 0 bases; unmatched junction nucleotides: 4. Germline values: CDR1 MRHNA, CDR2 SNTAGT. The CDR3 contains 15 residues. This chain's CDR3 is CASSRDRASTDTQYF. DNA for the CDR3: TGTGCCAGCAGCCGGGACAGGGCTAGCACAGATACGCAGTATTTT.

The chain uses TRBV5-1 and TRBJ1-2; 11 bases align to TRBD1. Trimming took 3 bases from V and 3 from J; bases not matched to a gene: 7. Looked up from germline, CDR1 is SGHRS and CDR2 is YFSETQ. The CDR3 has 16 amino acids. The CDR3 nucleotides are TGCGCCAGCAGCTCCTCAGGGACAGGGGGGGACTATGGCTACACCTTC. Amino acids: CASSSSGTGGDYGYTF.

The chain joins TRBV9 to TRBJ2-3, with 10 positions matching TRBD2. This CDR3 is built from 17 residues. In germline, CDR1 is SGDLS, CDR2 YYNGEE. J gave up 3 bases and V 4 bases, and 11 bases lay outside the gene matches. This CDR3 reads CASSPRASGSLTDTQYF. The CDR3 nucleotides are TGTGCCAGCAGCCCGCGCGCTAGCGGGAGCTTAACAGATACGCAGTATTTT.

The genes are TRBV9 and TRBJ2-1; D gene uncertain. Germline CDR1 and CDR2: SGDLS and YYNGEE. The ends were cut back, 0 bases at V and 2 bases at J, with 6 bases in the middle. The CDR3 spans 14 residues. CDR3: CASSVGGPYNEQFF. Written as DNA, the CDR3 is TGTGCCAGCAGCGTAGGTGGGCCCTACAATGAGCAGTTCTTC. Based on the CDR3 plus reference TRBV9 and TRBJ2-1, the full variable domain is DSGVTQTPKHLITATGQRVTLRCSPRSGDLSVYWYQQSLDQGLQFLIQYYNGEERAKGNILERFSAQQFPDLHSELNLSSLELGDSALYFCASSVGGPYNEQFFGPGTRLTVL.

The gene calls are TRBV19 and TRBJ2-2; TRBD2 aligns across 10 bases. Germline V gene lookup returns CDR1 LNHDA and CDR2 SQIVND (reference sequence). The V gene end was trimmed by 7 bases and the J gene end by 1 base; junction bases not matched to a gene: 6. This CDR3 spans 16 amino acids. In DNA, the CDR3 is TGTGCCAGTACTACGACTAGCGGGCGGAACACCGGGGAGCTGTTTTTT. It encodes CASTTTSGRNTGELFF.

The V gene is TRBV27, the J gene TRBJ2-1; 8 bases are shared with TRBD2. Germline trimming cut 3 bases from V and 2 bases from J; bases unmatched to any gene: 12. This CDR3 has 18 residues. CDR1 and CDR2 (germline): MNHEY, SMNVEV (reference sequence). The chain's CDR3 is CASSFRGAGAGAYNEQFF. The CDR3 bases are TGTGCCAGCAGTTTCAGGGGAGCGGGGGCCGGAGCCTACAATGAGCAGTTCTTC.

The rearrangement joins TRBV6-4 to TRBJ2-3; TRBD1 might be the D (5 bases). The CDR3 is 14 residues long. V dropped 2 bases and J dropped 6 bases, with 12 bases sitting between them. The V gene's germline CDR1 is MRHNA and CDR2 SNTAGT. The CDR3 reads CASSDQGRRDTQYF. In DNA, the CDR3 is TGTGCCAGCAGTGACCAGGGCAGAAGGGATACGCAGTATTTT.

The chain carries TRBV6-6 and TRBJ2-3; 13 nucleotides match TRBD2. Germline values: CDR1 MNHNY, CDR2 SVGAGI (reference sequence). CDR3 length equals 16 residues. J gave up 5 bases and V 6 bases, and 8 bases lay outside the gene matches. In DNA, the CDR3 is TGTGCCAGCAGCCAAGGACTAGCGGGAGCGGGAGATACGCAGTATTTT. Translated, it gives CASSQGLAGAGDTQYF.

This clone was detected once. V and J are TRBV7-3 and TRBJ2-1; 9 nucleotides match TRBD2. CDR3 size: 15 residues. The J segment lost 4 bases and the V segment lost 5 bases, leaving 6 bases of the junction unmatched. Germline CDR1 is SGHTA and CDR2 is FQGTGA. CDR3 sequence (DNA): TGTGCCAGCAGCCGGCAAGCGGGAGGTTACAATGAGCAGTTCTTC. Protein: CASSRQAGGYNEQFF.

This clone has only a few counts. The chain combines TRBV4-1 with TRBJ2-5, with D unresolved. Germline CDR1 MGHRA, CDR2 YSYEKL. There are 14 residues in the CDR3. The V end was cut by 0 bases, the J end by 5 bases, with 10 bases between. The CDR3 nucleotides read TGCGCCAGCAGCCAAGATTTTGGCGGTGAGACCCAGTACTTC. It encodes CASSQDFGGETQYF.

The J gene is TRBJ1-2, the V gene TRBV20-1; no clear D gene. The CDR3 runs 11 residues. The V end lost 6 bases, the J end lost 4 bases, and 9 bases lay between the germline ends. Germline-derived CDR1 and CDR2 are DFQATT and SNEGSKA (reference sequence). CDR3 sequence: CSAEIGYGYTF. CDR3 nucleotide sequence: TGCAGTGCCGAGATTGGCTATGGCTACACCTTC.

The chain carries TRBV6-1 and TRBJ1-5, with D possibly being TRBD1 (5 bases). The CDR3 consists of 15 residues. The V gene lost 0 bases and the J gene lost 7 bases, with 13 bases spanning the gap. Germline CDR1 is MNHNS and CDR2 is SASEGT. The CDR3: CASSEASQGWQPQHF. The CDR3 coding sequence is TGTGCCAGCAGTGAAGCGTCCCAGGGATGGCAGCCCCAGCATTTT.

The chain links TRBV5-4 to TRBJ1-2, with 10 bases identical to TRBD1. The CDR3 runs to 14 residues. The J segment lost 3 bases and the V segment lost 5 bases, leaving 4 bases of the junction unmatched. From germline, CDR1 is SGHNT and CDR2 YYREEE (reference sequence). The CDR3 protein is CASRTGQGDYGYTF. In DNA, the CDR3 is TGTGCCAGCAGAACCGGACAGGGGGACTATGGCTACACCTTC.